This paragraph reports one TCR beta chain. The data were obtained in a study of identical twins. V dropped 5 bases and J dropped 7; count of bases not matched to a gene: 11. The CDR3 spans 15 residues. From germline, CDR1 is ENHRY and CDR2 SYGVKD. One entry per CDR3 protein, called by TCRdb with MiXCR from the 5' RACE reads. This table holds hundreds of thousands of distinct CDR3 sequences, more than 20% found once. The same sample was also studied in work on T cells expressing NK-cell markers.

The specimen was CD4+ T cells sorted from blood. This chain joins TRBV10-3 and TRBJ2-1, with 7 bases lining up with TRBD2. The source is a woman younger than 30 in good health. CDR3 sequence reads: CAISQRGREHNEQFF. The CDR3 DNA follows: TGTGCCATCAGTCAACGAGGGCGGGAGCATAATGAGCAGTTCTTC.